These 32 T cell receptor beta chains were all obtained from the same sample, sequenced in a study of CD8 T cells in ankylosing spondylitis (dated by TCRdb to 2015 to 2018). Overall results and qualifications from the work: A TCR beta motif made up of several highly homologous amino acid variants appeared to be characteristic of blood from ankylosing spondylitis patients.

These TCRs are of unknown antigen specificity. The library relied on 5' RACE. The sample was run on an Illumina HiSeq 2500. TCRdb reprocessed the public reads (quality trimming at Q25 with fastp, clone calling with MiXCR) and kept in-frame beta chains. Every distinct CDR3 protein forms one entry, paired with its most common genes and DNA. This sample has roughly 350,000 distinct CDR3 sequences in its table, and 8% of those were observed once. More than 12% of the sample rests with the top ten. Source material: blood, either unsorted or a sorted T cell fraction (not recorded which). The receptors were sampled from a male donor with ankylosing spondylitis.

This clonotype was seen repeatedly, ten times or more. The genes are TRBV4-3 and TRBJ2-2, with D possibly being TRBD2 (5 bases). Between the trimmed V and J ends, which lost 1 base and 5 bases, there was a span of 11 bases. The CDR3 is 15 amino acids. Germline CDR1 reads LGHNA; CDR2 reads YSLEER. Written as DNA, the CDR3 is TGCGCCAGCAGCCAAGCTTTCGGGAAGACCGGGGAGCTGTTTTTT. Translated: CASSQAFGKTGELFF.

This clonotype was detected only a few times. V is TRBV6-5 and J is TRBJ1-2; 8 bases map to TRBD1. The CDR3 contains 16 residues. The trim removed 1 base at V and 2 bases at J, leaving 6 bases unmatched. The germline V gene has CDR1 MNHEY and CDR2 SVGAGI. The CDR3 is CASSYWGQATNYGYTF. Written as DNA, the CDR3 is TGTGCCAGCAGTTACTGGGGACAGGCGACGAACTATGGCTACACCTTC.

The V and J genes are TRBV20-1 and TRBJ1-2; D gene ambiguous. There are 14 residues in the CDR3. The V and J ends lost 2 bases and 7 bases respectively, with 17 bases between them. Germline loops: CDR1 DFQATT, CDR2 SNEGSKA (reference sequence). CDR3 amino acids: CSARSGPAASGYTF. CDR3 DNA: TGCAGTGCTAGATCTGGCCCAGCGGCCTCTGGCTACACCTTC.

This sequence joins TRBV20-1 and TRBJ2-2, with D possibly TRBD2 on 5 matching bases. The CDR3 runs 14 residues. V lost 1 base and J lost 4, with 10 bases in between. The germline gives CDR1 DFQATT, CDR2 SNEGSKA (reference sequence). Written as DNA, the CDR3 is TGCAGTGCTAGAGTTCCCCTAGCCACCGGGGAGCTGTTTTTT. This codes for CSARVPLATGELFF.

V usage is TRBV12-3 or TRBV12-4 and J usage is TRBJ2-5; TRBD2 might be the D (5 bases). The CDR3 runs to 16 residues. V dropped 6 bases and J dropped 1 base, with 18 bases sitting between them. In DNA form, the CDR3 reads TGTGCCAGCAGCTCAGGCGGTGGAGCGGCCCAAGAGACCCAGTACTTC. Translated: CASSSGGGAAQETQYF.

This clonotype was seen many times. This chain connects TRBV30 to TRBJ2-7; 11 bases align to TRBD2. CDR3 length: 17 residues. The V gene's germline CDR1 is GTSNPN and CDR2 SVGIG (reference sequence). The junction had 11 bases not matched to a gene; V was cut back by 1 base and J by 3 bases. In nucleotides, the CDR3 is TGTGCCTGGAGTGATGGCCTAGCGGGAGGAGAGAGCTACGAGCAGTACTTC. This encodes CAWSDGLAGGESYEQYF.

Ten or more counts support this clonotype. This chain joins TRBV10-3 and TRBJ2-2; tentative D call: TRBD2 (6 bases). The germline V gene has CDR1 ENHRY and CDR2 SYGVKD. V lost 10 bases to trimming and J lost 4 bases, with 13 bases between them. CDR3 length: 13 residues. CDR3 protein: CATSGGFTGELFF. CDR3 DNA sequence: TGTGCCACTTCAGGAGGGTTCACCGGGGAGCTGTTTTTT.

The rearrangement uses TRBV20-1 and TRBJ1-2, with unresolved D. The CDR3 covers 12 residues. Germline V lookup: CDR1 DFQATT, CDR2 SNEGSKA (reference sequence). V lost 0 bases and J lost 8, with 10 bases in between. CDR3 protein: CSARDRVGGYTF. CDR3 bases: TGCAGTGCTAGAGACAGAGTAGGGGGCTACACCTTC.

This clonotype was picked up a small number of times. This sequence joins TRBV2 and TRBJ2-6; TRBD1 agrees at 9 bases. There are 17 residues in the CDR3. CDR1 is SNHLY and CDR2 is FYNNEI in the germline V gene. Unmatched junction bases numbered 0, after V lost 0 bases and J lost 0 bases. Written as DNA, the CDR3 is TGTGCCAGCAGTGAAGCGGGACAGGGCTCTGGGGCCAACGTCCTGACTTTC. Translating it yields CASSEAGQGSGANVLTF. The variable domain in full, completed from reference TRBV2 and TRBJ2-6, reads EPEVTQTPSHQVTQMGQEVILRCVPISNHLYFYWYRQILGQKVEFLVSFYNNEISEKSEIFDDQFSVERPDGSNFTLKIRSTKLEDSAMYFCASSEAGQGSGANVLTFGAGSRLTVL.

This clonotype was recorded a few times. The chain joins TRBV9 to TRBJ2-1; D possibly corresponds to TRBD2 (6 bases). The germline gives CDR1 SGDLS, CDR2 YYNGEE. This CDR3 is 15 amino acids long. V dropped 7 bases and J dropped 0 bases, with 14 bases sitting between them. CDR3: CASGRSLSSYNEQFF. The CDR3 nucleotides are TGTGCCAGCGGGAGGTCATTGAGCTCCTACAATGAGCAGTTCTTC.

CDR3 loop: CASSPQGAGTEAFF. The CDR3 DNA is TGTGCCAGCAGTCCCCAAGGCGCGGGCACTGAAGCTTTCTTT. The V and J genes are TRBV27 and TRBJ1-1; D call uncertain. Between the trimmed V and J ends, which lost 5 bases and 4 bases, there was a span of 14 bases. The germline V gene has CDR1 MNHEY and CDR2 SMNVEV (reference sequence). The CDR3 extends over 14 amino acids.

This clonotype showed up just a few times. The CDR3 protein is CASSGRGSLSTDTQYF. The CDR3 DNA sequence: TGCGCCAGCAGCGGCCGAGGGAGTCTTAGCACAGATACGCAGTATTTT. The chain carries TRBV5-1 and TRBJ2-3; the D gene is possibly TRBD2 (5 bases). Trimming removed 4 bases from V and 0 bases from J, with 15 bases in between. The CDR3 is made up of 16 amino acids. Looked up from germline, CDR1 is SGHRS and CDR2 is YFSETQ.

This clonotype was seen only a few times. The rearrangement joins TRBV29-1 to TRBJ2-1, with 9 bases lining up with TRBD2. CDR3 length: 12 amino acids. CDR1 and CDR2 (germline): SQVTM, ANQGSEA. V lost 4 bases, J lost 9 bases, and 4 bases stayed unmatched. The DNA of the CDR3 is TGCAGCGTTGTGAGCGGGAGGACTGAGCAGTTCTTC. Translation: CSVVSGRTEQFF.

This clonotype was detected only a few times. The V gene is TRBV20-1, the J gene TRBJ2-7; TRBD1 matches at 9 bases. The CDR3 runs to 15 residues. V shed 5 bases, J shed 6 bases, and the junction held 14 bases outside the gene matches. CDR1 and CDR2 (germline): DFQATT, SNEGSKA (reference sequence). The chain's CDR3 is CSAPFTGTGTGEQYF. CDR3 nucleotides: TGCAGTGCTCCTTTTACCGGGACAGGGACCGGCGAGCAGTACTTC.

This clonotype was seen repeatedly, ten times or more. The chain couples TRBV28 to TRBJ1-1; D possibly corresponds to TRBD1 (5 bases). Germline assignment: CDR1 MDHEN and CDR2 SYDVKM. V was clipped by 2 bases and J by 0 bases, with 13 bases between them. The CDR3 runs 16 residues. This chain's CDR3 is CASSLPTTDVNTEAFF. Written as DNA, the CDR3 is TGTGCCAGCAGTTTACCGACGACAGACGTGAACACTGAAGCTTTCTTT.

This clonotype was seen a handful of times. The chain has TRBV5-6 and TRBJ1-2; TRBD1 is a possible D gene (6 bases). Deletions cut 3 bases from V and 4 bases from J, with 13 bases between. The CDR3 sequence is 14 residues long. Germline loops: CDR1 SGHDT, CDR2 YYEEEE. The CDR3 DNA reads TGTGCCAGCAGCTCAGCCAGGACAGTCTATGGCTACACCTTC. Residues: CASSSARTVYGYTF.

The chain links TRBV5-1 to TRBJ1-5, with D possibly matching TRBD1 (6 bases). The CDR3 has 14 residues. Germline V lookup: CDR1 SGHRS, CDR2 YFSETQ. V gave up 0 bases and J gave up 4 bases, with 8 bases separating them. The CDR3 sequence: CASSLGDTNQPQHF. The CDR3 region has the DNA TGCGCCAGCAGCTTGGGGGACACTAATCAGCCCCAGCATTTT.

The V call is TRBV28, the J call TRBJ1-5; no firm D call. The CDR3 covers 14 residues. Germline CDR1 reads MDHEN; CDR2 reads SYDVKM. The V end lost 6 bases, the J end lost 6 bases, and 15 bases lay between the germline ends. CDR3 sequence (DNA): TGTGCCAGCAGCCTTAGTGGAATAGTTCAGCCCCAGCATTTT. The encoded protein is CASSLSGIVQPQHF. The whole variable domain, filled in from reference TRBV28 and TRBJ1-5, reads DVKVTQSSRYLVKRTGEKVFLECVQDMDHENMFWYRQDPGLGLRLIYFSYDVKMKEKGDIPEGYSVSREKKERFSLILESASTNQTSMYLCASSLSGIVQPQHFGDGTRLSIL.

Ten or more counts support this clonotype. The chain carries TRBV12-3 or TRBV12-4 and TRBJ2-5, with D perhaps matching TRBD2 (5 bases). The V gene lost 9 bases and the J gene lost 2 bases, with 10 bases spanning the gap. The CDR3 totals 12 residues. CDR3 nucleotide sequence: TGTGCCAGTAGCAGAGGGCAAGAGACCCAGTACTTC. It yields the protein CASSRGQETQYF.

The chain links TRBV14 to TRBJ2-7; D not certain. The V and J ends lost 2 bases and 0 bases respectively, with 14 bases between them. Germline V gene data show CDR1 as SGHDN and CDR2 as FVKESK. The CDR3 contains 16 residues. Here the CDR3 DNA reads TGTGCCAGCAGCCAATGGACCGGATTTTTCTCCTACGAGCAGTACTTC. Encoded protein: CASSQWTGFFSYEQYF.

The table lists this clonotype with many counts. The chain has TRBV4-1 and TRBJ1-6; D gene unclear. The germline V gene has CDR1 MGHRA and CDR2 YSYEKL. CDR3 length: 13 residues. Trimming took off 5 bases at V and 7 bases at J, with 9 bases between the two ends. CDR3 in amino acids: CASSLDLNSPLHF. Here the CDR3 DNA reads TGCGCCAGCAGCTTAGACCTGAATTCACCCCTCCACTTT.

V gene TRBV7-9 combines with J gene TRBJ2-7; 9 bases match TRBD1. CDR3 length: 16 amino acids. The V gene end was trimmed by 2 bases and the J gene end by 1 base; junction bases not matched to a gene: 6. Germline V gene sequence: CDR1 SEHNR, CDR2 FQNEAQ (reference sequence). CDR3: CASSLQGQGRSYEQYF. Written as DNA, the CDR3 is TGTGCCAGCAGCTTACAGGGACAGGGTAGGTCCTACGAGCAGTACTTC. The complete variable domain, with remaining parts taken from reference TRBV7-9 and TRBJ2-7, reads DTGVSQNPRHKITKRGQNVTFRCDPISEHNRLYWYRQTLGQGPEFLTYFQNEAQLEKSRLLSDRFSAERPKGSFSTLEIQRTEQGDSAMYLCASSLQGQGRSYEQYFGPGTRLTVT.

This clonotype was found many times. The V and J genes are TRBV6-1 and TRBJ1-5, with 7 bases identical to TRBD1. In germline, CDR1 is MNHNS, CDR2 SASEGT. This CDR3 comprises 15 residues. J was trimmed by 1 base and V by 6 bases; bases with no gene match: 6. CDR3 sequence: CASRRQGVSNQPQHF. The DNA of the CDR3 is TGTGCCAGCAGAAGACAGGGCGTAAGCAATCAGCCCCAGCATTTT.

This clonotype was counted between two and nine times. V usage is TRBV12-3 or TRBV12-4 and J usage is TRBJ1-2; 9 bases are a match to TRBD1. There are 13 residues in the CDR3. J lost 8 bases, V lost 6 bases, and 7 bases had no gene match. CDR3 loop: CASRQGTGWGYTF. In DNA form, the CDR3 reads TGTGCCAGCAGACAAGGGACAGGGTGGGGCTACACCTTC.

This clonotype was picked up a small number of times. The gene calls are TRBV4-2 and TRBJ2-7; a possible D gene is TRBD1 (6 bases). Germline lookup yields CDR1 LGHNA and CDR2 YNFKEQ. The germline V and J ends were trimmed by 1 base and 4 bases, with 14 bases remaining between them. There are 15 residues in the CDR3. As DNA, the CDR3 is TGTGCCAGCAGCCAAGTAGGGGGAGAGCTATACGAGCAGTACTTC. The encoded protein is CASSQVGGELYEQYF.

This clonotype was counted many times. The rearrangement joins TRBV28 to TRBJ2-7, with TRBD2 matching 10 bases. The CDR3 covers 15 residues. J was trimmed by 2 bases and V by 5 bases; bases with no gene match: 6. CDR1 MDHEN and CDR2 SYDVKM come from the germline V gene. In nucleotides, the CDR3 is TGTGCCAGCAGTCCAAGGACTAGCGGCACCTACGAGCAGTACTTC. Its protein product is CASSPRTSGTYEQYF.

Only a few counts were recorded for this clonotype. This sequence joins TRBV7-2 and TRBJ2-1; D might be TRBD2 (6 bases). Deletions cut 1 base from V and 8 bases from J, with 15 bases between. The CDR3 spans 15 residues. CDR1 SGHTA and CDR2 FQGNSA come from the germline V gene. CDR3 sequence: CASSLENREQYEQFF. Written as DNA, the CDR3 is TGTGCCAGCAGCTTAGAGAATCGGGAGCAGTATGAGCAGTTCTTC.

This clonotype was recorded many times. Compared with germline, one end of the junction differs, possibly owing to a read error. The V and J genes are TRBV7-9 and TRBJ2-7; TRBD1 agrees at 8 bases. The germline V gene encodes CDR1 SEHNR and CDR2 FQNEAQ (reference sequence). This CDR3 region has 13 residues. The CDR3 sequence is CASSSGTGYEQYF. DNA of the CDR3: TGCGCCAGCAGCTCCGGGACAGGCTACGAGCAGTACTTC.

The chain recombines TRBV5-1 with TRBJ2-1; D may be TRBD2 (6 bases). Germline CDR1 reads SGHRS; CDR2 reads YFSETQ. V was cut by 2 bases and J by 6 bases, with 15 bases left in between. CDR3 size: 15 residues. CDR3 sequence: CASSLLALSGNEQFF. In DNA, the CDR3 is TGCGCCAGCAGCTTACTAGCTTTGTCTGGCAATGAGCAGTTCTTC.

This clonotype has only a few counts. The gene calls are TRBV20-1 and TRBJ2-1; 9 nucleotides agree with TRBD1. V lost 6 bases and J lost 6; bases outside the gene matches: 12. The CDR3 length is 15 residues. CDR1 is DFQATT and CDR2 is SNEGSKA in the germline V gene (reference sequence). The CDR3 nucleotides read TGCAGTGCCACCCGTGGGACAGGGACCTCCAATGAGCAGTTCTTC. It encodes CSATRGTGTSNEQFF.

The table lists this clonotype with a few counts. The V and J genes are TRBV14 and TRBJ1-2; maybe TRBD1 (5 bases). The CDR3 length is 20 residues. V lost 3 bases and J lost 0, with 26 bases in between. Germline-derived CDR1 and CDR2 are SGHDN and FVKESK. CDR3 loop: CASSHLPGIPSLDANYGYTF. CDR3 in DNA: TGTGCCAGCAGCCACCTTCCAGGGATCCCAAGCCTTGACGCTAACTATGGCTACACCTTC.

This clonotype was recorded a few times. J is TRBJ2-3 and V is TRBV10-3, with 9 bases matching TRBD2. The CDR3 has 17 residues. J was trimmed by 4 bases and V by 0 bases; bases with no gene match: 8. Germline loops: CDR1 ENHRY, CDR2 SYGVKD. The CDR3 protein is CAISESVASGIADTQYF. CDR3 sequence (DNA): TGTGCCATCAGTGAGTCGGTGGCTAGCGGGATTGCAGATACGCAGTATTTT.